This T cell receptor (beta chain) was documented in a study of blood T cell repertoires in COVID-19. Germline values: CDR1 MNHNY, CDR2 SVGAGI (reference sequence). The J segment lost 5 bases and the V segment lost 0 bases, leaving 5 bases of the junction unmatched. This CDR3 region has 15 residues. Some clones are missing from TCRdb's copy, which holds only in-frame ones; the method was immunoSEQ multiplex PCR. In the table there are approximately 41,000 clones, roughly 90% of which are singletons. This clonotype originated in a woman older than 75 with active COVID-19. The genes are TRBV6-6 and TRBJ1-1; 8 bases map to TRBD1. Sequencing was carried out using peripheral blood. As DNA, the CDR3 is TGTGCCAGCAGTTACTCGACAGGGGCCGGTACTGAAGCTTTCTTT. This gives the protein CASSYSTGAGTEAFF.